What follows are 29 T cell receptor beta chains derived from one specimen sequenced in a study of blood T cell repertoires in COVID-19. Assay used: immunoSEQ multiplex PCR; TCRdb lists only in-frame clones, some missing. In the table there are around 200,000 clones, 83% of which are singletons. Sequencing was carried out using peripheral blood. The receptors were sampled from a woman in her thirties or forties with active or convalescent COVID-19.

The rearrangement joins TRBV9 to TRBJ1-2; D gene uncertain. The germline V gene encodes CDR1 SGDLS and CDR2 YYNGEE. The CDR3 consists of 12 residues. V shed 0 bases and J shed 4 bases, with 4 bases lying between them. CDR3 protein: CASSVESYGYTF. The CDR3, as DNA: TGTGCCAGCAGCGTAGAGAGCTATGGCTACACCTTC.

The rearrangement uses TRBV2 and TRBJ2-3; a possible D gene is TRBD2 (7 bases). Germline CDR1 and CDR2: SNHLY and FYNNEI. V dropped 7 bases and J dropped 6 bases, with 17 bases sitting between them. The CDR3 spans 14 residues. The CDR3 region is CASNEAGASDTQYF. CDR3 nucleotide sequence: TGTGCCAGCAACGAGGCGGGGGCCTCGGATACGCAGTATTTT.

V and J are TRBV28 and TRBJ1-2; a weak D match, TRBD1 (6 bases). The CDR3 is 14 amino acids. In germline, CDR1 is MDHEN, CDR2 SYDVKM. V lost 4 bases and J 7 bases, leaving 16 bases between the germline ends. CDR3 in amino acids: CASSSSYRASGYTF. In DNA form, the CDR3 reads TGTGCCAGCAGTTCCTCTTACAGGGCCAGTGGCTACACCTTC.

The chain is built from TRBV27 and TRBJ1-2, with a possible D match to TRBD1 (5 bases). Germline V lookup: CDR1 MNHEY, CDR2 SMNVEV (reference sequence). The CDR3 is 15 residues long. V was cut by 5 bases and J by 2 bases, with 15 bases left in between. The CDR3 is CASSRGFGSNYGYTF. In DNA, the CDR3 is TGTGCCAGCAGTCGGGGGTTTGGTTCGAACTATGGCTACACCTTC.

The chain couples TRBV7-6 to TRBJ2-1, with TRBD2 identical over 10 bases. Germline V gene sequence: CDR1 SGHVS, CDR2 FNYEAQ. Trimming removed 1 base from V and 2 bases from J; junction bases left unmatched: 2. The CDR3 consists of 16 residues. Here the CDR3 DNA reads TGTGCCAGCAGCTTAGTGGGGACTAGCGCCTACAATGAGCAGTTCTTC. This codes for CASSLVGTSAYNEQFF. Full variable domain (remainder filled in from reference TRBV7-6 and TRBJ2-1): GAGVSQSPRYKVTKRGQDVALRCDPISGHVSLYWYRQALGQGPEFLTYFNYEAQQDKSGLPNDRFSAERPEGSISTLTIQRTEQRDSAMYRCASSLVGTSAYNEQFFGPGTRLTVL.

The CDR3 bases are TGCGCCAGCAGCTTCCGGACAGGGCTCGACGAGCAGTACTTC. Translating gives CASSFRTGLDEQYF. The V call is TRBV5-1, the J call TRBJ2-7; 8 positions agree with TRBD1. Germline V gene data show CDR1 as SGHRS and CDR2 as YFSETQ. Trimming removed 2 bases from V and 5 bases from J; junction bases left unmatched: 6. The CDR3 has 14 residues.

This clone was seen a few times. The gene calls are TRBV15 and TRBJ1-2; D may be TRBD1 (6 bases). Deletions cut 5 bases from V and 7 bases from J, with 17 bases between. CDR1 and CDR2 (germline): LNHNV, YYDKDF (reference sequence). CDR3 length: 14 amino acids. CDR3 DNA: TGTGCCACCAGCTACGATCAAGGGGGAAGTGGCTACACCTTC. Amino acids: CATSYDQGGSGYTF.

The J gene is TRBJ2-7, the V gene TRBV24-1; 9 bases match TRBD2. V lost 0 bases to trimming and J lost 4 bases; unmatched junction nucleotides: 15. This CDR3 region has 19 residues. Per the germline V gene, CDR1 is KGHDR and CDR2 is SFDVKD. The CDR3 region has the DNA TGTGCCACCAGTGATTTGCCCCGGACTAGCGTATTTTCTTGGTACGAGCAGTACTTC. Protein sequence: CATSDLPRTSVFSWYEQYF.

The rearrangement joins TRBV11-3 to TRBJ2-5, with D possibly matching TRBD2 (7 bases). The CDR3 length is 16 residues. V gave up 5 bases and J gave up 1 base, with 17 bases separating them. Germline assignment: CDR1 SGHNT and CDR2 YENEEA. CDR3 sequence (DNA): TGTGCCAGCAGCCGATGGGGGGGGGCCTTCCAAGAGACCCAGTACTTC. Protein product: CASSRWGGAFQETQYF.

In DNA, the CDR3 is TGTGCCAGCAGCCAGACACAGGGGACAGAGACCCAGTACTTC. Its protein is CASSQTQGTETQYF. V gene TRBV3-1 (or the pseudogene TRBV3-2) combines with J gene TRBJ2-5; TRBD1 matches 7 bases. The CDR3 runs to 14 residues. V lost 3 bases to trimming and J lost 4 bases; unmatched junction nucleotides: 5. Germline-derived CDR1 and CDR2 are LGHDT and YNNKEL (reference sequence).

The chain joins TRBV27 to TRBJ1-5; perhaps TRBD1 as D (6 bases). The CDR3 extends over 16 amino acids. Trimming cost V 8 bases and J 1 base, with 18 bases left between them. Per the germline V gene, CDR1 is MNHEY and CDR2 is SMNVEV (reference sequence). The CDR3 sequence: CASRDNSVSSNQPQHF. The CDR3 bases are TGTGCCAGCCGGGACAATAGTGTGTCAAGCAATCAGCCCCAGCATTTT.

V and J are TRBV25-1 and TRBJ1-4; maybe TRBD1 (6 bases). Trimming left V 7 bases short and J 3 bases short, with 15 bases between. Germline-derived CDR1 and CDR2 are MGHDK and SYGVNS. CDR3 length: 15 amino acids. CDR3 sequence: CASTFPGQPNEKLFF. The CDR3 DNA reads TGTGCCAGCACGTTCCCGGGACAACCTAATGAAAAACTGTTTTTT.

This sequence joins TRBV5-5 and TRBJ2-7; the D gene is possibly TRBD1 (5 bases). The V and J ends lost 2 bases and 0 bases respectively, with 9 bases between them. This CDR3 has 14 amino acids. Germline V lookup: CDR1 SGHKS, CDR2 YYEKEE (reference sequence). The CDR3 protein is CASSLQAASYEQYF. CDR3 sequence (DNA): TGTGCCAGCAGCTTACAGGCGGCCTCCTACGAGCAGTACTTC.

The chain links TRBV1 to TRBJ1-6; TRBD1 was called by the table and not checked on the DNA. TRBV1 corresponds to a pseudogene. This CDR3 comprises 19 residues. The CDR3 DNA follows: TGCACCAGCAGCCAACGCAGGTGGGGCCTTCACTTCGGTAATTCACCCCTCCACTTT. Translating gives CTSSQRRWGLHFGNSPLHF.

The chain recombines TRBV7-3 with TRBJ2-5; 10 bases align to TRBD1. Looked up from germline, CDR1 is SGHTA and CDR2 is FQGTGA. The V and J ends lost 6 bases and 2 bases, in that order; junction bases with no gene match: 6. This CDR3 comprises 15 residues. The DNA of the CDR3 is TGTGCCAGCAGTCCGGACAGGGGGATTCAAGAGACCCAGTACTTC. It codes for CASSPDRGIQETQYF.

The count of this clone is one. For the CDR3, the DNA is TGTGCCAGCAGCCAAGACCCCCTAGCGGGCCCCTACAATGAGCAGTTCTTC. It specifies CASSQDPLAGPYNEQFF. V usage is TRBV4-2 and J usage is TRBJ2-1, with 8 bases aligning to TRBD2. V gave up 0 bases and J gave up 2 bases; unmatched junction bases: 6. The CDR3 is 17 residues long. Germline lookup yields CDR1 LGHNA and CDR2 YNFKEQ.

In this sample, this clone turned up once. J is TRBJ2-2 and V is TRBV5-1; 10 nucleotides align to TRBD2. Germline values: CDR1 SGHRS, CDR2 YFSETQ. The CDR3 is 16 amino acids. Unmatched junction bases numbered 7, after V lost 4 bases and J lost 4 bases. The CDR3 DNA reads as TGCGCCAGCAGCCCCCTAGCGGGAGACGGCACCGGGGAGCTGTTTTTT. This gives the protein CASSPLAGDGTGELFF.

The chain recombines TRBV7-9 with TRBJ1-6; D is unclear. The CDR3 runs to 16 residues. Germline CDR1 and CDR2: SEHNR and FQNEAQ (reference sequence). Trimming cost V 4 bases and J 1 base, with 11 bases left between them. The CDR3 sequence: CASSSETSSYNSPLHF. The CDR3 DNA sequence: TGTGCCAGCAGCTCGGAGACTAGTTCCTATAATTCACCCCTCCACTTT.

The chain joins TRBV6-5 to TRBJ2-3, with 11 bases identical to TRBD1. The germline CDR1 and CDR2 sequences are MNHEY and SVGAGI. CDR3 length equals 15 residues. V was pared by 5 bases and J by 7 bases, with 8 bases of the junction left unmatched. CDR3 nucleotides: TGTGCCAGCAGTAATGGACAGGGGGCATCAAATACGCAGTATTTT. Its translation is CASSNGQGASNTQYF.

As for this clone: A junction boundary mismatches the germline segment, possibly from a read error. The rearrangement links TRBV7-7 to TRBJ2-1; tentative D call: TRBD2 (6 bases). Germline V gives CDR1 SSHAT, CDR2 FNYEAQ (reference sequence). This CDR3 has 15 amino acids. In nucleotides, the CDR3 is TGTGCTAGCAGCTTAAATTTAGCGGAGTACAATGAGCAGTTCTTC. The encoded protein is CASSLNLAEYNEQFF.

This rearrangement joins TRBV5-1 to TRBJ2-7; 9 nucleotides agree with TRBD1. Germline CDR1 and CDR2: SGHRS and YFSETQ. Trimming cost V 1 base and J 4 bases; bases outside gene matches: 6. The CDR3 is 15 residues long. CDR3: CASSLTPGQGYEQYF. In DNA, the CDR3 is TGCGCCAGCAGCTTGACACCGGGACAGGGATACGAGCAGTACTTC.

The CDR3 is CASSPLRGQHEQYF. The CDR3 DNA reads TGTGCCAGTAGTCCGCTCAGGGGGCAACACGAGCAGTACTTC. This chain connects TRBV19 to TRBJ2-7; 8 bases align to TRBD1. V lost 5 bases and J lost 5; bases outside the gene matches: 8. From germline, CDR1 is LNHDA and CDR2 SQIVND (reference sequence). This CDR3 is built from 14 residues. Full variable domain (remainder filled in from reference TRBV19 and TRBJ2-7): DGGITQSPKYLFRKEGQNVTLSCEQNLNHDAMYWYRQDPGQGLRLIYYSQIVNDFQKGDIAEGYSVSREKKESFPLTVTSAQKNPTAFYLCASSPLRGQHEQYFGPGTRLTVT.

This clone was counted between two and nine times. This chain connects TRBV9 to TRBJ1-2, with 7 bases aligning to TRBD1. The CDR3 contains 15 residues. Losses at the gene ends were 1 base for V and 13 bases for J; bases not matched to a gene: 16. Germline V gene data show CDR1 as SGDLS and CDR2 as YYNGEE. The CDR3 nucleotides read TGTGCCAGCAGCGTAACGCCTCAGGGTGAGGGGGCGGTCACCTTC. Its protein is CASSVTPQGEGAVTF.

The chain links TRBV24-1 to TRBJ1-4; a possible D gene is TRBD1 (6 bases). Trimming cost V 2 bases and J 8 bases, with 20 bases left between them. Germline V lookup: CDR1 KGHDR, CDR2 SFDVKD. The CDR3 sequence is 17 residues long. The CDR3 region is CATSDSRRGEGGEKLFF. DNA of the CDR3: TGTGCCACCAGTGATTCCCGGAGAGGGGAAGGGGGAGAAAAACTGTTTTTT.

The V gene is TRBV5-4, the J gene TRBJ2-2; 12 bases are shared with TRBD2. Germline V lookup: CDR1 SGHNT, CDR2 YYREEE (reference sequence). This CDR3 has 15 amino acids. V dropped 6 bases and J dropped 6; count of bases not matched to a gene: 6. CDR3 in amino acids: CASTRLAGAAGELFF. The CDR3 DNA is TGTGCCAGCACCAGACTAGCGGGAGCCGCCGGGGAGCTGTTTTTT.

The gene calls are TRBV7-2 and TRBJ2-5, with D uncertain. The V gene's germline CDR1 is SGHTA and CDR2 FQGNSA. Trimming stripped 1 base from V and 5 bases from J, with 8 bases between. The CDR3 is 13 amino acids. The CDR3 DNA follows: TGTGCCAGCAGCTTAGTACCCCGGGAGACCCAGTACTTC. This translates into CASSLVPRETQYF.

The genes are TRBV5-4 and TRBJ2-2; D is perhaps TRBD2 (6 bases). Germline V gives CDR1 SGHNT, CDR2 YYREEE (reference sequence). Between the trimmed V and J ends, which lost 0 bases and 3 bases, there was a span of 9 bases. The CDR3 has 15 residues. This chain's CDR3 is CASSLGPGDTGELFF. As DNA, the CDR3 is TGTGCCAGCAGCTTGGGCCCGGGGGACACCGGGGAGCTGTTTTTT.

The chain uses TRBV25-1 and TRBJ1-1; possibly TRBD1 for D (5 bases). This CDR3 contains 13 residues. The ends were cut back, 4 bases at V and 4 bases at J, with 10 bases in the middle. Per germline, CDR1 MGHDK and CDR2 SYGVNS. The CDR3 sequence: CASSVGGSTEAFF. The CDR3 nucleotides are TGTGCCAGCAGTGTGGGGGGATCCACTGAAGCTTTCTTT.

The chain combines TRBV9 with TRBJ1-2, with 8 positions matching TRBD1. CDR3 length: 14 residues. V was clipped by 4 bases and J by 7 bases; unmatched bases: 9. Germline assignment: CDR1 SGDLS and CDR2 YYNGEE. In nucleotides, the CDR3 is TGTGCCAGCAGCCCCGGACCCGACAGGGGTGGCTACACCTTC. This translates into CASSPGPDRGGYTF. The whole variable domain, filled in from reference TRBV9 and TRBJ1-2, reads DSGVTQTPKHLITATGQRVTLRCSPRSGDLSVYWYQQSLDQGLQFLIQYYNGEERAKGNILERFSAQQFPDLHSELNLSSLELGDSALYFCASSPGPDRGGYTFGSGTRLTVV.